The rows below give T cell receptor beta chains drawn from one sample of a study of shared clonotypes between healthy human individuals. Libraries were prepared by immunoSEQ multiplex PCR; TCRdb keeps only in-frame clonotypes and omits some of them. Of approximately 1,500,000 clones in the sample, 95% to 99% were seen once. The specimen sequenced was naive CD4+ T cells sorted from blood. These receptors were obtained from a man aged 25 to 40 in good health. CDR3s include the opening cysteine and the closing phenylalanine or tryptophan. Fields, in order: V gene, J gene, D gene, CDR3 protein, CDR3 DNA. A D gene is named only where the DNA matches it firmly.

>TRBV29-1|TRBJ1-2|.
CSVHDRLGYTF
TGCAGCGTTCACGACAGGCTCGGCTACACCTTC
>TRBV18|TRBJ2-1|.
CASSPRGRGSSNEQFF
TGTGCCAGCTCACCACGGGGAAGGGGGAGTTCAAATGAGCAGTTCTTC
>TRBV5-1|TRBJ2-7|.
CASSPQGSYEQYF
TGCGCCAGCAGCCCCCAGGGATCCTACGAGCAGTACTTC
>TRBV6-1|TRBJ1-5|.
CASSESGNYQPQHF
TGTGCCAGCAGTGAATCGGGGAACTATCAGCCCCAGCATTTT
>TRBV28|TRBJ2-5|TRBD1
CASSRNRGQGETQYF
TGTGCCAGCAGTAGAAACCGCGGACAGGGGGAGACCCAGTACTTC
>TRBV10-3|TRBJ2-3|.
CAISESRTSTDTQYF
TGTGCCATCAGTGAGTCCCGTACGAGCACAGATACGCAGTATTTT
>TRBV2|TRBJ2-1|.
CASSVDRGRGEQFF
TGTGCCAGCAGTGTCGATAGGGGCAGGGGCGAGCAGTTCTTC
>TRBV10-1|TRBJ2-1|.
CASSGDWMNEQFF
TGCGCCAGCAGTGGGGACTGGATGAATGAGCAGTTCTTC
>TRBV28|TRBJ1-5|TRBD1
CASREQGSGQPQHF
TGTGCCAGCAGGGAACAGGGGTCCGGGCAGCCCCAGCATTTT
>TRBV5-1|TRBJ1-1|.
CASSRNRGTEAFF
TGCGCCAGCAGCAGGAATCGCGGGACTGAAGCTTTCTTT
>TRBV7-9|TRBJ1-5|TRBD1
CASSLGQGASNQPQHF
TGTGCCAGCAGCCTAGGACAGGGGGCTAGCAATCAGCCCCAGCATTTT
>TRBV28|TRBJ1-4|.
CASRGGRDNEKLFF
TGTGCCAGCAGGGGGGGCAGGGATAATGAAAAACTGTTTTTT
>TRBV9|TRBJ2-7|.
CASSVEADLVEQYF
TGTGCCAGCAGCGTAGAGGCGGATTTGGTCGAGCAGTACTTC
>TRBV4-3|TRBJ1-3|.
CASSPRARTSGNTIYF
TGCGCCAGCAGCCCTCGCGCACGGACCTCTGGAAACACCATATATTTT